This T cell receptor beta chain was profiled in a study of blood T cell repertoires in COVID-19. Study at large: COVID-19 samples, acute and convalescent, were from the United States, Italy and Spain. PBMCs, B-cell-depleted T cells, or T cells provided the cDNA or gDNA that made up the material.

V was shortened by 2 bases and J by 7 bases, with 11 bases between the two germline ends. The CDR3 sequence is 13 residues long. Germline assignment: CDR1 WNHNN and CDR2 SYGVQD (reference sequence). In the authors' methods: Reference gene primer amplification in the assay estimated nucleated cell counts. This table comes from immunoSEQ multiplex PCR, and its TCRdb copy is limited to in-frame clones, with some not included. That table supplies the V and J calls and clone size; D and trimming were determined from the DNA. Counted here are 150,000 to 200,000 clones, 85% to 90% occurring once; the ten biggest clones make up 2.5% to 3.5%.

J is TRBJ1-2 and V is TRBV10-1; no clear D gene. The sequenced sample consisted of peripheral blood. The source of this sequence is a woman aged 30 to 39 with active or convalescent COVID-19. The CDR3 sequence: CASSERQEAGYTF. Written as DNA, the CDR3 is TGCGCCAGCAGTGAGAGGCAGGAAGCTGGCTACACCTTC.